One sample yielded the 32 T cell receptor beta chains listed below, sequenced in a study of human T cells and chemical hapten exposure. Described time point: pre-sensitization, week 0. Treatment here: therapeutic diphenylcyclopropenone sensitization with weekly scalp DPC. One entry per CDR3 protein results from TCRdb running MiXCR on the RACE reads. The profile shows under 300,000 distinct CDR3 sequences, around 9.3% of them singletons. The sample consisted of whole blood, taken in connection with sensitization to the hapten diphenylcyclopropenone (DPC). The source of these receptors is a woman between 35 and 50 years old with alopecia areata. Some clones in this sample may be carry-over from other donors' samples.

This clonotype appeared many times. The chain joins TRBV12-3 or TRBV12-4 to TRBJ2-7, with TRBD2 matching over 7 bases. V dropped 5 bases and J dropped 3; count of bases not matched to a gene: 7. The CDR3 is 14 residues long. The chain's CDR3 is CASSPPGLYYEQYF. The CDR3 nucleotides are TGTGCCAGCAGTCCTCCGGGACTATACTACGAGCAGTACTTC.

The V and J genes are TRBV27 and TRBJ2-7, with 10 bases that match TRBD2. The CDR3 runs to 15 residues. The germline V gene encodes CDR1 MNHEY and CDR2 SMNVEV (reference sequence). The trim removed 5 bases at V and 5 bases at J, leaving 9 bases unmatched. The CDR3 DNA reads as TGTGCCAGCAGTCGCCCCGGACTAGCGGTCAACGAGCAGTACTTC. This gives the protein CASSRPGLAVNEQYF.

There are a few counts of this clonotype. This chain connects TRBV9 to TRBJ1-6; TRBD1 matches 7 bases. Trimming took 6 bases from V and 6 from J; bases not matched to a gene: 9. In germline, CDR1 is SGDLS, CDR2 YYNGEE. The CDR3 runs to 15 residues. Here the CDR3 DNA reads TGTGCCAGCATGAAGGGGGCGCAGAGTAATTCACCCCTCCACTTT. Protein sequence: CASMKGAQSNSPLHF.

This clonotype appeared many times. The CDR3 loop reads CASSFGTGSIGELFF. The CDR3 DNA is TGCGCCAGCAGCTTCGGGACAGGGTCAATCGGGGAGCTGTTTTTT. This chain connects TRBV5-1 to TRBJ2-2, with 9 positions matching TRBD1. V dropped 2 bases and J dropped 7; count of bases not matched to a gene: 6. CDR1 and CDR2 from the germline V gene are SGHRS and YFSETQ. The CDR3 runs to 15 residues.

The rearrangement joins TRBV7-9 to TRBJ2-5, with D tentatively TRBD1 (5 bases). CDR3 length: 15 residues. V was cut by 3 bases and J by 0 bases, with 11 bases left in between. The germline CDR1 and CDR2 sequences are SEHNR and FQNEAQ (reference sequence). The CDR3 DNA sequence: TGTGCCAGCAGCTTTGGGGCAGAGTACCAAGAGACCCAGTACTTC. Its translation is CASSFGAEYQETQYF.

The table lists this clonotype with many counts. This chain uses TRBV29-1 with TRBJ2-6; D uncertain. Germline V CDR1 and CDR2: SQVTM, ANQGSEA. V was shortened by 4 bases and J by 2 bases, with 12 bases between the two germline ends. The CDR3 has 15 residues. Here the CDR3 DNA reads TGCAGCGTTGGGTTCGGTTCCGCTGGGGCCAACGTCCTGACTTTC. The encoded protein is CSVGFGSAGANVLTF.

The chain uses TRBV20-1 and TRBJ1-1; 7 bases line up with TRBD1. The CDR3 contains 13 residues. V dropped 3 bases and J dropped 8; count of bases not matched to a gene: 9. Germline V lookup: CDR1 DFQATT, CDR2 SNEGSKA (reference sequence). CDR3 loop: CSARNRRQGEAFF. The CDR3 DNA follows: TGCAGTGCTAGGAACCGAAGACAGGGCGAAGCTTTCTTT.

The sample holds a few counts of this clonotype. The V call is TRBV7-3, the J call TRBJ2-2, with D tentatively TRBD2 (6 bases). CDR1 and CDR2 from the germline V gene are SGHTA and FQGTGA. CDR3 length: 16 amino acids. Trimming took 3 bases from V and 0 from J, leaving 11 bases between them. Here the CDR3 reads CASSFGGVANTGELFF. The CDR3 DNA reads as TGTGCCAGCAGCTTCGGGGGAGTAGCGAACACCGGGGAGCTGTTTTTT.

There are a few counts of this clonotype. The chain recombines TRBV27 with TRBJ2-4, with a possible D match to TRBD1 (6 bases). The CDR3 has 20 amino acids. Germline V gives CDR1 MNHEY, CDR2 SMNVEV (reference sequence). The V end was cut by 0 bases, the J end by 0 bases, with 21 bases between. DNA of the CDR3: TGTGCCAGCAGTTTATCGCCCGACTCGGGACACGACTTAGCCAAAAACATTCAGTACTTC. It codes for CASSLSPDSGHDLAKNIQYF.

The rearrangement joins TRBV12-3 or TRBV12-4 to TRBJ2-2, with D possibly matching TRBD2 (6 bases). This CDR3 is 15 amino acids long. The V end lost 3 bases, the J end lost 5 bases, and 13 bases lay between the germline ends. The CDR3 region is CASSFRGGTTGELFF. CDR3 coding DNA: TGTGCCAGCAGTTTCAGAGGCGGGACGACCGGGGAGCTGTTTTTT.

The chain joins TRBV6-6 to TRBJ1-2; TRBD1 aligns across 8 bases. This CDR3 contains 17 residues. Germline values: CDR1 MNHNY, CDR2 SVGAGI (reference sequence). With V trimmed by 2 bases and J by 4 bases, 12 bases remained unmatched. The CDR3 sequence is CASSYQVRQGLGYGYTF. CDR3 DNA sequence: TGTGCCAGCAGTTACCAAGTCCGACAGGGGTTAGGCTATGGCTACACCTTC.

This clonotype was observed at least ten times. At one boundary the junction diverges from the germline segment, which might be a read error. The V and J genes are TRBV4-3 and TRBJ1-4; D is ambiguous. Germline CDR1 is LGHNA and CDR2 is YSLEER. The CDR3 is 15 residues long. Here the CDR3 reads CASSQDYGPNGKLFF. DNA for the CDR3: TGCGCCAGCAGCCAAGACTATGGCCCGAATGGAAAACTGTTTTTT.

The table lists this clonotype with a few counts. The chain has TRBV5-5 and TRBJ1-2; D is possibly TRBD1 (6 bases). V was pared by 4 bases and J by 0 bases, with 10 bases between. The CDR3 runs 14 residues. CDR1 is SGHKS and CDR2 is YYEKEE in the germline V gene (reference sequence). The CDR3 loop reads CASSDRTPNYGYTF. As DNA, the CDR3 is TGTGCCAGCAGCGACAGGACGCCTAACTATGGCTACACCTTC. The full variable domain, with the rest looked up from reference TRBV5-5 and TRBJ1-2, is DAGVTQSPTHLIKTRGQQVTLRCSPISGHKSVSWYQQVLGQGPQFIFQYYEKEERGRGNFPDRFSARQFPNYSSELNVNALLLGDSALYLCASSDRTPNYGYTFGSGTRLTVV.

This clonotype appeared a few times. V is TRBV6-5 and J is TRBJ1-6; D not resolved. The V gene lost 2 bases and the J gene lost 7 bases, with 9 bases spanning the gap. Germline CDR1 and CDR2: MNHEY and SVGAGI. This CDR3 is 14 amino acids long. Written as DNA, the CDR3 is TGTGCCAGCAGTTACCGGCTGACCAATTCACCCCTCCACTTT. Translation: CASSYRLTNSPLHF.

The chain combines TRBV27 with TRBJ1-1; D unresolved. Germline CDR1 is MNHEY and CDR2 is SMNVEV (reference sequence). Trimming removed 1 base at V and 0 bases at J, with 9 bases between. The CDR3 has 15 residues. The DNA for the CDR3 is TGTGCCAGCAGTTTATATTGGGCCTTGAACACTGAAGCTTTCTTT. It codes for CASSLYWALNTEAFF.

This clonotype was observed a handful of times. The chain links TRBV2 to TRBJ2-3, with TRBD2 matching 14 bases. Trimming cost V 3 bases and J 5 bases; bases outside gene matches: 7. The CDR3 runs 17 residues. Germline CDR1 SNHLY, CDR2 FYNNEI. The DNA of the CDR3 is TGTGCCAGCAGTGAGGGACTAGCGGGAGTCGGTAGAGATACGCAGTATTTT. Translated, it gives CASSEGLAGVGRDTQYF.

Many counts were recorded for this clonotype. The chain couples TRBV20-1 to TRBJ2-7, with 7 bases lining up with TRBD1. The trim removed 4 bases at V and 3 bases at J, leaving 3 bases unmatched. The germline V gene has CDR1 DFQATT and CDR2 SNEGSKA (reference sequence). The CDR3 has 12 amino acids. CDR3 residues: CSAKRDSYEQYF. The DNA of the CDR3 is TGCAGTGCTAAGAGGGACAGCTACGAGCAGTACTTC.

For this clonotype: An end of the junction differs from the germline gene, which may be a read error. The chain recombines TRBV7-7 with TRBJ2-3, with TRBD2 identical over 14 bases. This CDR3 spans 15 amino acids. Germline V gene sequence: CDR1 SSHAT, CDR2 FNYEAQ (reference sequence). The CDR3 here is CASSLGLAGVDTQYF. CDR3 nucleotide sequence: TGTGCTAGCAGCTTGGGACTAGCGGGAGTGGATACGCAGTATTTT.

This clonotype was seen more than once but under ten times. The chain combines TRBV12-3 or TRBV12-4 with TRBJ1-1, with D perhaps TRBD1 (5 bases). V was shortened by 7 bases and J by 11 bases, with 14 bases between the two germline ends. CDR3 size: 11 residues. CDR3 sequence reads: CASTLGPEAFF. As DNA, the CDR3 is TGTGCCAGCACCTTGGGACCAGAGGCTTTCTTT.

This clonotype was counted ten times or more. CDR3 protein: CASSLTGGTSGFPYEQYF. The CDR3 DNA sequence: TGTGCCAGCAGTTTAACTGGGGGGACTAGCGGGTTTCCCTACGAGCAGTACTTC. The chain employs TRBV27 and TRBJ2-7; 12 bases align to TRBD2. The V gene's germline CDR1 is MNHEY and CDR2 SMNVEV (reference sequence). This CDR3 comprises 18 residues. The V segment lost 2 bases and the J segment 2 bases; nucleotides outside the gene matches: 10.

In its sample, this clonotype was seen many times. V usage is TRBV7-9 and J usage is TRBJ2-3; 8 bases line up with TRBD1. In germline, CDR1 is SEHNR, CDR2 FQNEAQ (reference sequence). The CDR3 sequence is 14 residues long. With 1 base clipped from V and 8 bases from J, the junction kept 5 bases outside the gene matches. The CDR3 sequence: CASSLDPTGGTQYF. The CDR3, as DNA: TGTGCCAGCAGCTTAGACCCTACAGGGGGTACGCAGTATTTT.

This clonotype was seen at least ten times. The CDR3 region has the DNA TGTGCCAGCAGTCGGGGAACCGGGGAGCTGTTTTTT. Translation: CASSRGTGELFF. The chain has TRBV12-3 or TRBV12-4 and TRBJ2-2; D may be TRBD2 (5 bases). V was pared by 5 bases and J by 5 bases, with 6 bases between. CDR3 length: 12 amino acids.

The table lists this clonotype with many counts. V gene TRBV7-6 combines with J gene TRBJ2-5; TRBD2 aligns across 8 bases. V dropped 5 bases and J dropped 5; count of bases not matched to a gene: 7. Germline V gene lookup returns CDR1 SGHVS and CDR2 FNYEAQ. CDR3 size: 14 residues. CDR3 nucleotide sequence: TGTGCCAGCAGCCCCTCGGGAGGGCCGGAGACCCAGTACTTC. Residues: CASSPSGGPETQYF.

This clonotype was counted ten times or more. The chain recombines TRBV9 with TRBJ1-4, with a weak D call TRBD1 (6 bases). Germline loops: CDR1 SGDLS, CDR2 YYNGEE. The CDR3 has 16 amino acids. Trimming removed 3 bases at V and 5 bases at J, with 17 bases between. CDR3 protein: CASSETPQGGNEKLFF. CDR3 DNA sequence: TGTGCCAGCAGCGAAACCCCACAGGGCGGGAATGAAAAACTGTTTTTT.

This chain joins TRBV27 and TRBJ2-7; the match to TRBD2 covers 12 bases. The CDR3 runs to 17 residues. CDR1 and CDR2 from the germline V gene are MNHEY and SMNVEV (reference sequence). V dropped 3 bases and J dropped 4; count of bases not matched to a gene: 10. The CDR3 is CASSFRLAGDRSYEQYF. As DNA, the CDR3 is TGTGCCAGCAGTTTCAGACTAGCGGGAGACCGCTCGTACGAGCAGTACTTC.

The rearrangement joins TRBV12-3 or TRBV12-4 to TRBJ2-3; 12 bases fit TRBD2. The length of the CDR3 is 15 residues. J gave up 5 bases and V 5 bases, and 5 bases lay outside the gene matches. The CDR3 DNA follows: TGTGCCAGCAGTCTCCAGACTAGCGGGAGAGATACGCAGTATTTT. Translating gives CASSLQTSGRDTQYF.

This clonotype was counted between two and nine times. The rearrangement links TRBV29-1 to TRBJ2-7; TRBD1 agrees at 8 bases. Germline lookup yields CDR1 SQVTM and CDR2 ANQGSEA. CDR3 length: 12 residues. J gave up 7 bases and V 3 bases, and 5 bases lay outside the gene matches. DNA of the CDR3: TGCAGCGTTGACCAGGGGGCAGGGGAGCAGTACTTC. Its protein is CSVDQGAGEQYF.

This clonotype was observed a handful of times. The V call is TRBV7-2, the J call TRBJ2-3, with D unresolved. Germline V gene data show CDR1 as SGHTA and CDR2 as FQGNSA. The V gene lost 6 bases and the J gene lost 2 bases, with 9 bases spanning the gap. CDR3 size: 13 residues. The CDR3 nucleotides are TGTGCCAGCAGTAGAGCCTACACAGATACGCAGTATTTT. This codes for CASSRAYTDTQYF.

The J gene is TRBJ1-2, the V gene TRBV20-1, with a tentative D call TRBD1 (6 bases). Per germline, CDR1 DFQATT and CDR2 SNEGSKA (reference sequence). Trimming stripped 5 bases from V and 8 bases from J, with 30 bases between. CDR3 length: 17 amino acids. The CDR3 DNA sequence: TGCAGTGCTGCGGGCGGCCAGGGGATGGCTCCCTATGGGGGCTACACCTTC. Protein: CSAAGGQGMAPYGGYTF.

This clonotype came up a few times. This chain connects TRBV6-5 to TRBJ1-1; TRBD1 matches 7 bases. Trimming cost V 2 bases and J 1 base; bases outside gene matches: 10. Germline CDR1 MNHEY, CDR2 SVGAGI. The CDR3 contains 17 residues. The CDR3 region has the DNA TGTGCCAGCAGTTACGGTCAGGGGGTGACTAAGAACACTGAAGCTTTCTTT. Translation: CASSYGQGVTKNTEAFF.

This clonotype has more than one count but fewer than ten. This chain uses TRBV2 with TRBJ1-1; D possibly corresponds to TRBD1 (6 bases). This CDR3 has 14 amino acids. Germline CDR1 is SNHLY and CDR2 is FYNNEI. Trimming shortened V by 8 bases and J by 1 base, and 14 bases separated the two germline ends. The CDR3 loop reads CASRERGGNTEAFF. CDR3 sequence (DNA): TGTGCCAGCCGGGAGAGGGGGGGGAACACTGAAGCTTTCTTT.

V and J are TRBV6-5 and TRBJ2-3; D might be TRBD1 (5 bases). The CDR3 is made up of 15 amino acids. The germline gives CDR1 MNHEY, CDR2 SVGAGI. Trimming took off 4 bases at V and 4 bases at J, with 15 bases between the two ends. This CDR3 reads CASSSENGASDTQYF. The CDR3, as DNA: TGTGCCAGCAGTTCGGAGAATGGGGCTTCAGATACGCAGTATTTT.